This record concerns one T cell receptor beta chain sequence. Its antigen remains unidentified. The data belong to a study of identical twins. Study-wide findings and caveats: The abundant beta clonotypes from cord blood had fewer insertions, and memory repertoires had none of this.

The authors used template switching to add a universal primer site and gave cDNA unique molecular identifiers. TCRdb processed the 5' RACE reads anew with MiXCR; each CDR3 protein has one entry. This repertoire shows hundreds of thousands of distinct CDR3 sequences, roughly 8.6% found once; its top ten account for approximately 2%. With 6 bases removed from V and 8 bases from J, the gap between germline ends came to 13 bases. In germline, CDR1 is MNHNY, CDR2 SVGAGI (reference sequence). CDR3 length equals 12 residues. The sample also formed part of further work on yellow fever vaccine responses in identical twins.

This chain connects TRBV6-6 to TRBJ1-1; no reliable D call. The sequence was obtained from a woman aged 18-35 years in good health. The sequenced sample was memory (CD45RO+) T cells sorted from blood. CDR3 nucleotides: TGTGCCAGCAGACAAGGGTTGGGCGAAGCTTTCTTT. Translation gives CASRQGLGEAFF.